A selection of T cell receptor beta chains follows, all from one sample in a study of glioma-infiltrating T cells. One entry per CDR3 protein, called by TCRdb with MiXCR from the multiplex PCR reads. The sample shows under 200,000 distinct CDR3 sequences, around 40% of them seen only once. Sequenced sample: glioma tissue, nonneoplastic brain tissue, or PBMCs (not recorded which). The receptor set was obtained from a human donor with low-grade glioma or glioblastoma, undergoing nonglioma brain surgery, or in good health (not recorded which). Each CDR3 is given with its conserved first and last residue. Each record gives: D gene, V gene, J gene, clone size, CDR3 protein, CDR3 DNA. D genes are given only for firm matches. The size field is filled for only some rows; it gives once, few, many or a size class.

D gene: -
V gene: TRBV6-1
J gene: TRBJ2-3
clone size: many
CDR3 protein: CASGFGGGSTDTQYF
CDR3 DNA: TGTGCCAGCGGATTTGGCGGAGGGAGCACAGATACGCAGTATTTT

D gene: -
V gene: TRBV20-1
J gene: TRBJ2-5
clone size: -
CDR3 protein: CSARDGHAPRGETKYF
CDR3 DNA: TGCAGTGCTAGAGATGGGCACGCGCCGAGGGGAGAGACCAAGTACTTC

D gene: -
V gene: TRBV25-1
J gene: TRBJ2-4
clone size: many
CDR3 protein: CATESNGLVF
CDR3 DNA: TGTGCCACGGAATCTAATGGTCTAGTCTTC

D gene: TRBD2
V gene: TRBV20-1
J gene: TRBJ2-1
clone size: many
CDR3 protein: CSAEPASGRLSEQFF
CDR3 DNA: TGCAGTGCTGAGCCGGCTAGCGGGAGACTAAGTGAGCAGTTCTTC

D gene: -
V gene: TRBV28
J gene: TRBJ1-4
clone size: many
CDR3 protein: CASSLSVGILFF
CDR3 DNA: TGTGCCAGCAGTTTATCAGTCGGGATCCTGTTTTTT

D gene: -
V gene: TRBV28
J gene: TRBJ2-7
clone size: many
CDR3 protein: CASSGAGKEQYF
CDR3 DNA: TGTGCCAGCAGTGGGGCAGGGAAAGAGCAGTACTTC

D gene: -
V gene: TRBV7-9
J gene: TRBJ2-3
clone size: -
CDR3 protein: CASSFQGGGTDTQYF
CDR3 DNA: TGTGCCAGCAGCTTCCAAGGGGGAGGAACAGATACGCAGTATTTT

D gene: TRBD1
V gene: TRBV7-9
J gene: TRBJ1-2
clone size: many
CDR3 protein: CASSPTGGKTYGYTF
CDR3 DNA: TGTGCCAGCAGCCCAACAGGGGGCAAGACCTATGGCTACACCTTC

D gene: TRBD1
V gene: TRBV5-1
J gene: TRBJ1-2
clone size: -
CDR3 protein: CASRTKTGGTGYTF
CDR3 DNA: TGCGCCAGCAGAACGAAGACAGGGGGCACGGGCTACACCTTC

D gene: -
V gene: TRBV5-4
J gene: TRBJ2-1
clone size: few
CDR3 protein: CASSLFRVSYNEQFF
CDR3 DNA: TGTGCCAGCAGCTTGTTCAGGGTCTCCTACAATGAGCAGTTCTTC

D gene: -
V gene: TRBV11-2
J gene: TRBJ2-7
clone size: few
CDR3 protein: CASSLRAAWADEQYF
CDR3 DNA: TGTGCCAGCAGCTTACGGGCAGCGTGGGCGGACGAGCAGTACTTC

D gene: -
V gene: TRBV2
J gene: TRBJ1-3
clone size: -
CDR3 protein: CASSRTVNSGNTIYF
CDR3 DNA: TGTGCCAGCAGTCGGACGGTTAACTCTGGAAACACCATATATTTT

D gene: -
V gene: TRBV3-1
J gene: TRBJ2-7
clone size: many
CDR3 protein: CASSQDDGGWGEQYF
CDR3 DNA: TGTGCCAGCAGCCAAGATGATGGAGGGTGGGGCGAGCAGTACTTC

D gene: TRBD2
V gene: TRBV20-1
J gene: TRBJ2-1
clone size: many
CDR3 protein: CSASSSGTFSAYNEQFF
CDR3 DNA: TGCAGTGCTAGCTCCAGCGGGACTTTCAGCGCCTACAATGAGCAGTTCTTC

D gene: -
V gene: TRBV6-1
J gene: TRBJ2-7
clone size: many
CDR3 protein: CASRPSQTVNYEQYF
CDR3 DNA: TGTGCCAGCAGACCGTCCCAGACAGTCAACTACGAGCAGTACTTC

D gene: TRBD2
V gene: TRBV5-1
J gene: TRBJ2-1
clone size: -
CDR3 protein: CASSLGIAGGMLDEQFF
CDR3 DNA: TGCGCCAGCAGCTTGGGGATAGCGGGAGGGATGCTGGATGAGCAGTTCTTC

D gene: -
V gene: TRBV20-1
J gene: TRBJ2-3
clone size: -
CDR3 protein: CSDGGADTEYF
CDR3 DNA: TGCAGTGATGGGGGGGCAGATACGGAGTATTTT

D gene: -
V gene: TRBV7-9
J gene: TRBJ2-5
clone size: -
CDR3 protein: CASSSTRGRETQYF
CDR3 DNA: TGTGCCAGCAGCTCGACTAGAGGGAGGGAGACCCAGTACTTC

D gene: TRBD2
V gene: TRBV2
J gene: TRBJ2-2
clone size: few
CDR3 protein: CASSEVSGGPRGELFF
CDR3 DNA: TGTGCCAGCAGTGAAGTTAGCGGGGGACCCAGGGGGGAGCTGTTTTTT

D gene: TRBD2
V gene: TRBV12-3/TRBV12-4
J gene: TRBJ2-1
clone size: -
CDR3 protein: CASRGGLAGVADEKFF
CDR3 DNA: TGTGCCAGCAGAGGAGGACTAGCGGGAGTAGCAGATGAGAAGTTCTTC

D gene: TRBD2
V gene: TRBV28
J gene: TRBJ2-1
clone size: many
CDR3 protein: CASSLFYGTSSYNEQFF
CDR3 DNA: TGTGCCAGCAGTTTATTTTACGGGACTAGCTCCTACAATGAGCAGTTCTTC

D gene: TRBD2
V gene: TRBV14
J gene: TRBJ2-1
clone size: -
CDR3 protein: CASSRLADLYEQFF
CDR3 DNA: TGTGCCAGCAGCCGGCTAGCGGATCTCTATGAGCAGTTCTTC

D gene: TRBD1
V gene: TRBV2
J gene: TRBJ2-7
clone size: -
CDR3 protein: CASSQDRGRYYQQYF
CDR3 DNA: TGTGCCAGCAGTCAAGACAGGGGGCGTTATTACCAGCAGTACTTC

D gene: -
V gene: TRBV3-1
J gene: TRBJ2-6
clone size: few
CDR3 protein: CASSQDSGANVLTF
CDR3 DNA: TGTGCCAGCAGCCAAGATTCTGGGGCCAACGTCCTGACTTTC

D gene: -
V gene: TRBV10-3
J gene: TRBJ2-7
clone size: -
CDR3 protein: CAIGGLERGLYEQYF
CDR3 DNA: TGTGCCATCGGGGGGTTGGAGAGGGGTCTGTACGAGCAGTACTTC

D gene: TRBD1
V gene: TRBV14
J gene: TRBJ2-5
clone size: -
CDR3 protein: CASSQVGGRGQGTQYF
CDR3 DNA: TGTGCCAGCAGCCAAGTAGGGGGCAGGGGCCAAGGGACCCAGTACTTC

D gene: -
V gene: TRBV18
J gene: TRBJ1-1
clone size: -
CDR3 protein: CASSLMPTENTEAFF
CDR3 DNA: TGTGCCAGCTCACTCATGCCGACGGAGAACACTGAAGCTTTCTTT

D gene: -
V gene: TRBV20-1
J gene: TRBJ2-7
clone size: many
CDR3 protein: CSANQGREQYF
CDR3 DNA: TGCAGTGCTAATCAGGGTCGAGAGCAGTACTTC

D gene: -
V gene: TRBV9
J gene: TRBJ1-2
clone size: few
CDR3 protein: CASSGNRATNYYGYTF
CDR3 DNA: TGTGCCAGCAGCGGAAACAGGGCCACTAATTACTATGGCTACACCTTC

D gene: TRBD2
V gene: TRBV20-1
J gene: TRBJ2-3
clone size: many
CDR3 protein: CSARGSGGSVTDTQYF
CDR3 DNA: TGCAGTGCTAGAGGTTCTGGCGGGAGCGTCACAGATACGCAGTATTTT

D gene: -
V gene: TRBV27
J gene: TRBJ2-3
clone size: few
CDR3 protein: CASSLVGFMAGTQYF
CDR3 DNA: TGTGCCAGCAGTTTGGTGGGATTTATGGCAGGTACGCAGTATTTT

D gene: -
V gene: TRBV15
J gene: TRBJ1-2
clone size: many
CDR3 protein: CATSRDIDYGYTF
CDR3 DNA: TGTGCCACCAGCAGAGATATAGACTATGGCTACACCTTC

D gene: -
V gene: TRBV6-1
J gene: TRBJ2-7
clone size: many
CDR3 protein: CASSIGQSEQYF
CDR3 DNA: TGTGCCAGCAGCATCGGGCAGTCGGAGCAGTACTTC

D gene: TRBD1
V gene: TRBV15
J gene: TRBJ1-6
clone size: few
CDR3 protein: CATSSDRGTLSSYNSPIHF
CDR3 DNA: TGTGCCACCAGCAGTGACAGGGGAACTTTGAGCTCCTATAATTCACCCATCCACTTT

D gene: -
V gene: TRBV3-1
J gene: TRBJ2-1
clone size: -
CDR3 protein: CASSQGTEGTYNEQFF
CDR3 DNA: TGTGCCAGCAGCCAAGGGACAGAGGGCACCTACAATGAGCAGTTCTTC

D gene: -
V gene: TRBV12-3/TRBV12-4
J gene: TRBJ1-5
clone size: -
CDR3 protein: CDSSLGSQVNQPQHF
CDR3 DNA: TGTGACAGCAGTTTAGGGTCCCAAGTGAATCAGCCCCAGCATTTT

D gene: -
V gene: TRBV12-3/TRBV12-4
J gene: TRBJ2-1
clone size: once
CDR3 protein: CASTEIRVSEQFF
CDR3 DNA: TGTGCCAGCACCGAAATACGTGTCTCTGAGCAGTTCTTC

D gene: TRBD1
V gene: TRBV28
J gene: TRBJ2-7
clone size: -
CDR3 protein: CASVRDRGSYEQYF
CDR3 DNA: TGTGCCAGCGTCCGGGACAGGGGATCCTACGAGCAGTACTTC

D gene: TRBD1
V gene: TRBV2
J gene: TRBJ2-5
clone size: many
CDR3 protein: CASSDNRGPETQYF
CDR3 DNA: TGTGCCAGCAGTGATAACAGGGGTCCAGAGACCCAGTACTTC

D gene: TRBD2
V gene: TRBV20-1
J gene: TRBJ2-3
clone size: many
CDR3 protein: CSATTSGAYTQYF
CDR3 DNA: TGCAGTGCTACGACTAGCGGGGCCTATACGCAGTATTTT

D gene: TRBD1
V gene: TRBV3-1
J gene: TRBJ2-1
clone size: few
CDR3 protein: CASSFHGTGGYEQFF
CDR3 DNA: TGTGCCAGCAGCTTCCACGGGACAGGGGGTTATGAGCAGTTCTTC

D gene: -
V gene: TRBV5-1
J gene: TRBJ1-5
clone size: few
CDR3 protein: CASSLDDPGNQPQHF
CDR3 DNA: TGCGCCAGCAGCTTGGATGATCCGGGCAATCAGCCCCAGCATTTT

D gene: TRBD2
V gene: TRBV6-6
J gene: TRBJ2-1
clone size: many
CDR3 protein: CASSYSGTSGQYNEQFF
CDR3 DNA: TGTGCCAGCAGTTACTCGGGGACTAGCGGACAATACAATGAGCAGTTCTTC

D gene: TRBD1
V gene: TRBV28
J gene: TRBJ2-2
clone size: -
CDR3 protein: CASSFLSGQGSNGELFF
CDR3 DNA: TGTGCCAGCAGTTTTCTATCGGGACAGGGTAGCAACGGGGAGCTGTTTTTT

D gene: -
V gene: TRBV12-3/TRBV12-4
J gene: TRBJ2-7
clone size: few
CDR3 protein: CASSGDGYEQYF
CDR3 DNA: TGTGCCAGCAGTGGGGACGGATACGAGCAGTACTTC

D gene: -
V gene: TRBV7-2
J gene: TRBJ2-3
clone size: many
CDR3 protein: CASSSVADTQYF
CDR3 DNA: TGTGCCAGCAGCTCTGTAGCAGATACGCAGTATTTT

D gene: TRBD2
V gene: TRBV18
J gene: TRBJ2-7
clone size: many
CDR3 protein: CASSPSGSMHEQYF
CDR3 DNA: TGTGCCAGCTCACCTAGCGGGAGTATGCACGAGCAGTACTTC